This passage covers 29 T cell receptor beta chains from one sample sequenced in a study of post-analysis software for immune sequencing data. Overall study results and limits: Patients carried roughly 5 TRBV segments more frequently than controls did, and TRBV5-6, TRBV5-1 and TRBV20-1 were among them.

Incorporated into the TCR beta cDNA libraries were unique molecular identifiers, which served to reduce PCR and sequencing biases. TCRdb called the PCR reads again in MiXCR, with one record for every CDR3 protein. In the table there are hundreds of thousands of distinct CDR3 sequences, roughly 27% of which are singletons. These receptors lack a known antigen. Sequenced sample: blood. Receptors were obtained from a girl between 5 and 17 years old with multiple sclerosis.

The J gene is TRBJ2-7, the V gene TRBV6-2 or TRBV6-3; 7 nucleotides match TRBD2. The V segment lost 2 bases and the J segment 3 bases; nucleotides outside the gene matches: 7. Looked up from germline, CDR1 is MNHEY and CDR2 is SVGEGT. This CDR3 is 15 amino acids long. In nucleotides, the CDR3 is TGTGCCAGCAGTTACATGGCTAGCGGTCACTACGAGCAGTACTTC. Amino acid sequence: CASSYMASGHYEQYF.

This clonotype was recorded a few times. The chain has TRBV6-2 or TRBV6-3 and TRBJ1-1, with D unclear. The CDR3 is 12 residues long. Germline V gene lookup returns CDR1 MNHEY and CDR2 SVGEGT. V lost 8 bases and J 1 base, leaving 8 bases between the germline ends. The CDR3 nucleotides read TGTGCCAGCTCTGCAGGGAACACTGAAGCTTTCTTT. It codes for CASSAGNTEAFF.

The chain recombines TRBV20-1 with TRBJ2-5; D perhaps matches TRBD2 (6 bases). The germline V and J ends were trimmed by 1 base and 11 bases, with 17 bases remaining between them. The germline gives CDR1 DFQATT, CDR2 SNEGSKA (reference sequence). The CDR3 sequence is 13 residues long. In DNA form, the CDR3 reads TGCAGTGCTAGAGGGGGGGTAAGGTACAAGCAGTACTTC. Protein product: CSARGGVRYKQYF.

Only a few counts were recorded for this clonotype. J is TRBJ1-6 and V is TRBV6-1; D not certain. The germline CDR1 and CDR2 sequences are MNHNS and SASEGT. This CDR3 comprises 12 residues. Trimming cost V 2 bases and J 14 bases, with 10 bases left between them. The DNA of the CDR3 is TGTGCCAGCAGTGAATCGTCGTTGACCCTCCACTTT. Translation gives CASSESSLTLHF.

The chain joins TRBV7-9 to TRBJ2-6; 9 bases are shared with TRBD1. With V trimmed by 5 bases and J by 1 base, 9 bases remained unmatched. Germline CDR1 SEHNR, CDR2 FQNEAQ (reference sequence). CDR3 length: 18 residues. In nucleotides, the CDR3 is TGTGCCAGCAGCGCACCCGGGACAGGGTATTCTGGGGCCAACGTCCTGACTTTC. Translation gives CASSAPGTGYSGANVLTF. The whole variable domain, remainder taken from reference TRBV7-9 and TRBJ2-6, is DTGVSQNPRHKITKRGQNVTFRCDPISEHNRLYWYRQTLGQGPEFLTYFQNEAQLEKSRLLSDRFSAERPKGSFSTLEIQRTEQGDSAMYLCASSAPGTGYSGANVLTFGAGSRLTVL.

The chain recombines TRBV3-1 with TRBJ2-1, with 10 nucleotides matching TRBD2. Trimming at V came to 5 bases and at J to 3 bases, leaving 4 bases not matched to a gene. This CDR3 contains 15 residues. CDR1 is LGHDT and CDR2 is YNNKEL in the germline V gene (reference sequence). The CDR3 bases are TGTGCCAGCAGCTCTAGCGGGGGCTACTACAATGAGCAGTTCTTC. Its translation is CASSSSGGYYNEQFF.

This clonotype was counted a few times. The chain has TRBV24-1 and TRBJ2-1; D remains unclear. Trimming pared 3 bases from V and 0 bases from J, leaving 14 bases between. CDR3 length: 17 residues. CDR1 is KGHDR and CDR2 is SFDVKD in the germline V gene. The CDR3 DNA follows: TGTGCCACCAGTGATATGGACGGAACGAGCTCCTACAATGAGCAGTTCTTC. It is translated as CATSDMDGTSSYNEQFF.

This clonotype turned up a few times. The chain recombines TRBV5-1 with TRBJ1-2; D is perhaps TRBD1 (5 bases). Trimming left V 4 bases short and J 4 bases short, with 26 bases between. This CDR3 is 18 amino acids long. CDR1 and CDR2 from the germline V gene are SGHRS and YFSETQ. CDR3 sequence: CASSPNIASGTPIYGYTF. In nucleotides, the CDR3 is TGCGCCAGCAGCCCAAACATAGCATCCGGGACCCCCATCTATGGCTACACCTTC.

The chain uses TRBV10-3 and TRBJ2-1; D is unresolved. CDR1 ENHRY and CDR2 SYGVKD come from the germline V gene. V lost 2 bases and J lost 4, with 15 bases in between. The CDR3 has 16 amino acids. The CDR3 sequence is CAISELERRAYNEQFF. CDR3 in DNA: TGTGCCATCAGTGAGCTGGAGCGTCGAGCATACAATGAGCAGTTCTTC.

The CDR3 protein is CASSPRQTIGRWGTDTQYF. Written as DNA, the CDR3 is TGTGCCAGCAGCCCTAGACAGACTATCGGGAGGTGGGGCACAGATACGCAGTATTTT. This chain connects TRBV27 to TRBJ2-3; 7 nucleotides line up with TRBD2. The CDR3 is 19 residues long. Unmatched junction bases numbered 19, after V lost 6 bases and J lost 1 base. The germline V gene has CDR1 MNHEY and CDR2 SMNVEV (reference sequence).

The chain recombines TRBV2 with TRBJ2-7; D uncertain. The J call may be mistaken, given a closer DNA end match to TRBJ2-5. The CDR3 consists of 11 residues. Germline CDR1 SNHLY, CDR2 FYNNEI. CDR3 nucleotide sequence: TGTGCCAGCAGCAAGAGGGAGACCCAGTACTTC. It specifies CASSKRETQYF.

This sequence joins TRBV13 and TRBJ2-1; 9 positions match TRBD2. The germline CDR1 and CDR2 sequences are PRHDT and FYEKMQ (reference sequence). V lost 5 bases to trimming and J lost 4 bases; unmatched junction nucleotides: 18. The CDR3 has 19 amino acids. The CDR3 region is CASSPQRSRTSATYNEQFF. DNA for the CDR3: TGTGCCAGCAGCCCCCAAAGGTCGAGGACTAGCGCTACTTACAATGAGCAGTTCTTC.

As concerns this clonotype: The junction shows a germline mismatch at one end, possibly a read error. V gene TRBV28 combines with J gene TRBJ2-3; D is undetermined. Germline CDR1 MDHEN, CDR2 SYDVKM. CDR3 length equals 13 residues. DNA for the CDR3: TGTGCCTGCAGCCCCCCTTCCACAGATACGCAGTATTTT. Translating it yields CACSPPSTDTQYF.

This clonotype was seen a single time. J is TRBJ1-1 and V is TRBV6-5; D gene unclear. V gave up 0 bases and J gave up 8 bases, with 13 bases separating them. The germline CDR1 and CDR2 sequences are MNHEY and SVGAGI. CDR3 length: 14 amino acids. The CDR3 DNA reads TGTGCCAGCAGTTACTCGATAGCCCGGGAGGAAGCTTTCTTT. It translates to CASSYSIAREEAFF.

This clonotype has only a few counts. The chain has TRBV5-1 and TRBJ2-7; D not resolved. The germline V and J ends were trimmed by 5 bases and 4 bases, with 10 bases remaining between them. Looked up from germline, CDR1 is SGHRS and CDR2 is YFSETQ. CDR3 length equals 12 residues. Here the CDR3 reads CASSSVPYEQYF. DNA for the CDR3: TGCGCCAGCAGTTCGGTTCCGTACGAGCAGTACTTC.

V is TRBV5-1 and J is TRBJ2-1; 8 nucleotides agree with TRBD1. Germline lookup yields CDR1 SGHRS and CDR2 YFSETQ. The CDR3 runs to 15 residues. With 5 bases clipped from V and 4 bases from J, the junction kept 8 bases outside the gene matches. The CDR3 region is CASSGGQGAYNEQFF. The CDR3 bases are TGCGCCAGCAGTGGCGGACAGGGAGCATACAATGAGCAGTTCTTC. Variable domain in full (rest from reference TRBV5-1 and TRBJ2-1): KAGVTQTPRYLIKTRGQQVTLSCSPISGHRSVSWYQQTPGQGLQFLFEYFSETQRNKGNFPGRFSGRQFSNSRSEMNVSTLELGDSALYLCASSGGQGAYNEQFFGPGTRLTVL.

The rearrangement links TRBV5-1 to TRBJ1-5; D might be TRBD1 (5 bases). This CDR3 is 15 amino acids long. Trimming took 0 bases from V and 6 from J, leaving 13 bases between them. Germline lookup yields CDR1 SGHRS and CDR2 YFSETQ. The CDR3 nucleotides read TGCGCCAGCAGCTTGGATGGTGGGGCGTCTCAGCCCCAGCATTTT. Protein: CASSLDGGASQPQHF.

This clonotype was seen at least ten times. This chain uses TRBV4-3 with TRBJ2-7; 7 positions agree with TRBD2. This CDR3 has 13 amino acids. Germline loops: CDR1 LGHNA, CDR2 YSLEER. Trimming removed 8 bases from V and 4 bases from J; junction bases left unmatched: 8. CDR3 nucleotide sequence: TGCGCCAGCGGACTAGGGTCGCCTTACGAGCAGTACTTC. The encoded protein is CASGLGSPYEQYF.

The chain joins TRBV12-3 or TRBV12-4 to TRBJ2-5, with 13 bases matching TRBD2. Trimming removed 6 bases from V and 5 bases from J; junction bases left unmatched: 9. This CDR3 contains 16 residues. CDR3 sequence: CASSRLAGGNEETQYF. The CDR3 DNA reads TGTGCCAGCAGCAGACTAGCGGGAGGTAATGAGGAGACCCAGTACTTC.

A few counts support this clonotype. In DNA, the CDR3 is TGTGCCAGCAGCGTAGAACCAAGCTCCTACAATGAGCAGTTCTTC. Its translation: CASSVEPSSYNEQFF. This rearrangement joins TRBV9 to TRBJ2-1; D is undetermined. With 0 bases removed from V and 0 bases from J, the gap between germline ends came to 7 bases. Germline values: CDR1 SGDLS, CDR2 YYNGEE. The CDR3 length is 15 residues.

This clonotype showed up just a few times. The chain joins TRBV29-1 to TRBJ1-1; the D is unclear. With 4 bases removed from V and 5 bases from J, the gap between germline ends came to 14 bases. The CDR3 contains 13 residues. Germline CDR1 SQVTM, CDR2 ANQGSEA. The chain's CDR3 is CSVAEGGRTEAFF. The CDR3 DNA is TGCAGCGTTGCGGAGGGCGGCAGGACTGAAGCTTTCTTT.

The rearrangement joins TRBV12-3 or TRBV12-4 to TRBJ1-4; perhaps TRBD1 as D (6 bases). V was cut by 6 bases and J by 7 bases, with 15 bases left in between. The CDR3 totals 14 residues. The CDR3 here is CASRETGAGEKLFF. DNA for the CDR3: TGTGCCAGCAGGGAGACAGGAGCGGGTGAAAAACTGTTTTTT.

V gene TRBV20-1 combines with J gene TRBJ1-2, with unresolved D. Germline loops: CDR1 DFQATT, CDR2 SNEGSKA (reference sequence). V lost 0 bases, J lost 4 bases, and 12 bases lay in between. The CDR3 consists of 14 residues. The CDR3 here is CSARDPGGIYGYTF. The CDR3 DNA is TGCAGTGCTAGAGATCCCGGAGGGATCTATGGCTACACCTTC.

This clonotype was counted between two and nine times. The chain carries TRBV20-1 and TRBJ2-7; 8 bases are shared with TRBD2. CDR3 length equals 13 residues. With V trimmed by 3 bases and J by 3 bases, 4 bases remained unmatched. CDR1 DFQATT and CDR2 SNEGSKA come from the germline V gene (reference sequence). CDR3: CSASPGGIYEQYF. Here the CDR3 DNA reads TGCAGTGCTAGTCCGGGGGGGATCTACGAGCAGTACTTC.

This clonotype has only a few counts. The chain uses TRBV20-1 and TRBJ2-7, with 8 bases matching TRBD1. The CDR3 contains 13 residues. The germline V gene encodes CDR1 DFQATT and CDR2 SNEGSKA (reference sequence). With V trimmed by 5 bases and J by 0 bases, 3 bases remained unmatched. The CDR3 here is CSAWGQDSYEQYF. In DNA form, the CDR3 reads TGCAGTGCTTGGGGACAGGACTCCTACGAGCAGTACTTC.

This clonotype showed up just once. The CDR3 DNA sequence: TGCAGTGCTGGGGGGTTAGAACGGGAACTGTTTTTT. Protein sequence: CSAGGLERELFF. The rearrangement uses TRBV20-1 and TRBJ1-4; possibly TRBD1 for D (5 bases). Trimming pared 5 bases from V and 12 bases from J, leaving 16 bases between. Germline V gene data show CDR1 as DFQATT and CDR2 as SNEGSKA (reference sequence). The CDR3 is made up of 12 amino acids.

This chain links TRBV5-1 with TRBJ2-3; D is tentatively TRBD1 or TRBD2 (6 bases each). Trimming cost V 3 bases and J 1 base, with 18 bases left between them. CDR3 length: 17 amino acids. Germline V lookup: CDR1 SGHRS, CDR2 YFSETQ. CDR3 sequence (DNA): TGCGCCAGCAGCTCGGGTCCGCCGGGGGCGCGCACAGATACGCAGTATTTT. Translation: CASSSGPPGARTDTQYF.

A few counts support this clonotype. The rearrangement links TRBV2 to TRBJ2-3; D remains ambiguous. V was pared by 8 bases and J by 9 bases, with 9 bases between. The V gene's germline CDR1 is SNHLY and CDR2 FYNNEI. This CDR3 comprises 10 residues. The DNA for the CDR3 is TGTGCCAGCCAAGGCAGAACGCAGTATTTT. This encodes CASQGRTQYF.

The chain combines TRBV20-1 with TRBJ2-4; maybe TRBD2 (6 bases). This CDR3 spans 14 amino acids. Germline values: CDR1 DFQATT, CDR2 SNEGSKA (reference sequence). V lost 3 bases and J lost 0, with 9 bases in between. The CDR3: CSASGSGAKNIQYF. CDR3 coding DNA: TGCAGTGCTAGCGGGAGTGGAGCCAAAAACATTCAGTACTTC.